This T cell receptor beta chain appears in the sequencing data of a study of blood T cell repertoires in COVID-19. This CDR3 contains 13 residues. The V gene's germline CDR1 is MNHEY and CDR2 SVGEGT. The junction had 7 bases not matched to a gene; V was cut back by 5 bases and J by 7 bases. This table comes from immunoSEQ multiplex PCR, and its TCRdb copy is limited to in-frame clones, with some not included. The sample consists of roughly 100,000 clones, about 76% of them appearing once. Input material: peripheral blood. The chain recombines TRBV6-2 or TRBV6-3 with TRBJ1-2, with 7 bases identical to TRBD1. The source of this sequence is a woman older than 75 with acute or convalescent COVID-19. The CDR3 reads CASSDRAQGGYTF. In DNA, the CDR3 is TGTGCCAGCAGTGACAGGGCACAGGGTGGCTACACCTTC.